This TCR beta chain was identified in a study of T cell responses to AZD1222 COVID-19 vaccine. Generated by immunoSEQ multiplex PCR, the TCRdb table keeps only in-frame clones and is missing some. Of nearly 55,000 clones in the sample, approximately 88% were seen once. This CDR3 has 13 amino acids. Germline V gene sequence: CDR1 MNHEY, CDR2 SMNVEV (reference sequence). The V end was cut by 2 bases, the J end by 1 base, with 5 bases between. This TCR came from an adult who received the AZD1222 COVID-19 vaccine. This chain joins TRBV27 and TRBJ1-1, with D uncertain. The specimen comprised peripheral blood, sampled 28 days after the second AZD1222 dose. The DNA of the CDR3 is TGTGCCAGCAGTTTAGCCAAGAACACTGAAGCTTTCTTT. Translated, it gives CASSLAKNTEAFF.